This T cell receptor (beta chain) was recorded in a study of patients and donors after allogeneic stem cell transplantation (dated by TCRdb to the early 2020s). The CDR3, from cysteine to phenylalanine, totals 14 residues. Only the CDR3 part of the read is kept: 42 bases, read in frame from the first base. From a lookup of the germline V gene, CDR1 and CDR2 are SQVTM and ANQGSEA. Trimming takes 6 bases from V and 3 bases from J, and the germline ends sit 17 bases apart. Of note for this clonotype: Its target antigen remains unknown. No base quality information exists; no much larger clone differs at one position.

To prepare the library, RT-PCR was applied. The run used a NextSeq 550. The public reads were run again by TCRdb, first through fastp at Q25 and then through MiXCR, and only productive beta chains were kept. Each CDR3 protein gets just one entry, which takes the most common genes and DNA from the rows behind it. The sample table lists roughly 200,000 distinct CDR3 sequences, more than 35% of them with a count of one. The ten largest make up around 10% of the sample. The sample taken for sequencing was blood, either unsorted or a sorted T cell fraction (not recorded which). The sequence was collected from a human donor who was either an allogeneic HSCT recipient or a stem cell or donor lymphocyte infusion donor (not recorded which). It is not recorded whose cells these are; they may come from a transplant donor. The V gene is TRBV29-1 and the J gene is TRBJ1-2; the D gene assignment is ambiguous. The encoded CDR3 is CSVSGHIKHYGYTF. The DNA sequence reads TGCAGCGTAAGCGGGCATATCAAGCACTATGGCTACACCTTC. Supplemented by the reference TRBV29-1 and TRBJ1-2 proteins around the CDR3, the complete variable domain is SAVISQKPSRDICQRGTSLTIQCQVDSQVTMMFWYRQQPGQSLTLIATANQGSEATYESGFVIDKFPISRPNLTFSTLTVSNMSPEDSSIYLCSVSGHIKHYGYTFGSGTRLTVV.